This T cell receptor (beta chain) stems from a study of T cell repertoires in cytomegalovirus infection (dated by TCRdb to between 2017 and 2020). Some background on the complete study: Because public TCR beta signatures pointed to carriage of CMV infection together with the matching HLA type, the HLA type of each donor mattered for the analysis. General study outcomes and caveats: The ex vivo response was dominated by HLA-C-restricted CMV-specific TCR beta clonotypes, which also provided the single most frequent clonotype in two of eight donors. In both this cohort and an independent cohort of under 450 donors, the cumulative frequency of public TCR beta family members distinguished carriers of CMV infection plus the relevant HLA type.

The data were produced on an Illumina HiSeq 1500. The raw public data were reprocessed by TCRdb itself: fastp quality trimming at Q25, MiXCR clonotype calling, in-frame beta chains only. Rows merge per CDR3 protein into single entries with the most common DNA and genes. The sample profile shows some 700,000 distinct CDR3 sequences; roughly 36% of them were found once. The biggest ten clones account for roughly 2.9% of the sample. This clonotype came up a few times. What this receptor recognizes is not known. Base qualities are not provided; no much larger clone lies one nucleotide away. The sample taken for sequencing was PBMCs. The receptor was isolated from a human donor in good health (CMV status not recorded). Some clones in this sample may be carry-over from other donors' samples.

The DNA is as follows: TGTGCCAGTAGATCTAACGACCTCGGCACCGGGGAGCTGTTTTTT. Its amino acids are CASRSNDLGTGELFF. The chain employs TRBV19 and TRBJ2-2; the D gene identity is not certain. Trimming takes 6 bases from V and 4 bases from J, and the germline ends sit 15 bases apart. As encoded in the germline V gene (reference sequence), CDR1 is LNHDA while CDR2 is SQIVND. The CDR3 sequence holds 15 residues, the cysteine and phenylalanine included. Left in the record is the CDR3 DNA by itself, 45 bases read in frame from the first base.